What follows is one TCR beta chain and its context. It lacks a known antigen. No per-base quality is available; no much larger clone lies one base away. The record originates from a study of control samples from healthy donors and cancer patients (dated by TCRdb to the early 2020s). Libraries were prepared through the immunoSEQ multiplex PCR assay. TCRdb retrieved this table from immuneACCESS and kept in-frame rearrangements only. Not all clones are present; in checked studies, unresolved V genes account for under half, and no reason is known for the remainder. Within this sample are about 110,000 clones, with approximately 88% of them counted one time only. Together, the top ten hold approximately 3.7% of the sample. The V and J ends are trimmed by 0 bases and 1 base, leaving 9 bases between them. The CDR3 contains 15 residues, cysteine and phenylalanine counted. Only the CDR3 DNA is retained, 45 bases long and in frame from the first base. The germline V gene (reference sequence) gives CDR1 as LNHNV and CDR2 as YYDKDF.

The sequenced sample was PBMCs. The clonotype originates from a woman aged 55 to 70 with lung cancer. The rearranged chain carries TRBV15 and TRBJ1-1; the D gene cannot be resolved reliably. The CDR3 reads as follows: CATSRDRAPNTEAFF. The DNA is as follows: TGTGCCACCAGCAGAGATCGGGCCCCGAACACTGAAGCTTTCTTT.